The 6 T cell receptor beta chains below were found in one sample sequenced in a study of T cell responses to AZD1222 COVID-19 vaccine. The protocol was immunoSEQ multiplex PCR, while the TCRdb copy is restricted to in-frame clones and leaves out a portion. This sample has 140,000 or so clones, with around 90% found just once. The sequencing used peripheral blood, collected 28 days after the second AZD1222 dose. These TCRs come from an adult who received the AZD1222 COVID-19 vaccine.

The chain uses TRBV19 and TRBJ1-1; D gene unclear. From germline, CDR1 is LNHDA and CDR2 SQIVND (reference sequence). The CDR3 is 12 amino acids. Trimming took off 1 base at V and 0 bases at J, with 0 bases between the two ends. The CDR3 bases are TGTGCCAGTAGTATAGTGAACACTGAAGCTTTCTTT. Protein sequence: CASSIVNTEAFF.

The chain couples TRBV5-1 to TRBJ2-7; D gene unclear. Deletions cut 0 bases from V and 3 bases from J, with 10 bases between. Germline V gives CDR1 SGHRS, CDR2 YFSETQ. CDR3 length: 14 amino acids. This CDR3 is CASSLADGFYEQYF. DNA for the CDR3: TGCGCCAGCAGCTTGGCTGACGGATTCTACGAGCAGTACTTC.

The genes are TRBV14 and TRBJ2-2; D uncertain. The CDR3 spans 15 residues. Germline-derived CDR1 and CDR2 are SGHDN and FVKESK. The V end lost 4 bases, the J end lost 2 bases, and 11 bases lay between the germline ends. CDR3 in DNA: TGTGCCAGCAGCCCAACGAGCATCAACACCGGGGAGCTGTTTTTT. It translates to CASSPTSINTGELFF.

This clone was observed once. The chain uses TRBV4-1 and TRBJ1-5, with D perhaps TRBD1 (6 bases). Germline V gene data show CDR1 as MGHRA and CDR2 as YSYEKL. Trimming took off 1 base at V and 0 bases at J, with 10 bases between the two ends. The CDR3 spans 16 residues. CDR3: CASSQVGQYSNQPQHF. The CDR3 DNA reads as TGCGCCAGCAGCCAAGTTGGACAGTATAGCAATCAGCCCCAGCATTTT.

This chain links TRBV5-4 with TRBJ2-1; a weak D match, TRBD2 (5 bases). CDR3 length equals 17 residues. Germline values: CDR1 SGHNT, CDR2 YYREEE (reference sequence). Trimming removed 3 bases at V and 6 bases at J, with 22 bases between. CDR3 coding DNA: TGTGCCAGCAGCTCCCGACGGGCCGAGGGCTGGGGCAATGAGCAGTTCTTC. Translation: CASSSRRAEGWGNEQFF.

V gene TRBV6-6 combines with J gene TRBJ2-5; TRBD1 or TRBD2 may be the D gene (6 bases each). V was clipped by 7 bases and J by 4 bases, with 10 bases between them. Germline V lookup: CDR1 MNHNY, CDR2 SVGAGI (reference sequence). The CDR3 has 12 amino acids. The CDR3 protein is CASNGGAETQYF. The CDR3 region has the DNA TGTGCCAGCAACGGGGGCGCAGAGACCCAGTACTTC.